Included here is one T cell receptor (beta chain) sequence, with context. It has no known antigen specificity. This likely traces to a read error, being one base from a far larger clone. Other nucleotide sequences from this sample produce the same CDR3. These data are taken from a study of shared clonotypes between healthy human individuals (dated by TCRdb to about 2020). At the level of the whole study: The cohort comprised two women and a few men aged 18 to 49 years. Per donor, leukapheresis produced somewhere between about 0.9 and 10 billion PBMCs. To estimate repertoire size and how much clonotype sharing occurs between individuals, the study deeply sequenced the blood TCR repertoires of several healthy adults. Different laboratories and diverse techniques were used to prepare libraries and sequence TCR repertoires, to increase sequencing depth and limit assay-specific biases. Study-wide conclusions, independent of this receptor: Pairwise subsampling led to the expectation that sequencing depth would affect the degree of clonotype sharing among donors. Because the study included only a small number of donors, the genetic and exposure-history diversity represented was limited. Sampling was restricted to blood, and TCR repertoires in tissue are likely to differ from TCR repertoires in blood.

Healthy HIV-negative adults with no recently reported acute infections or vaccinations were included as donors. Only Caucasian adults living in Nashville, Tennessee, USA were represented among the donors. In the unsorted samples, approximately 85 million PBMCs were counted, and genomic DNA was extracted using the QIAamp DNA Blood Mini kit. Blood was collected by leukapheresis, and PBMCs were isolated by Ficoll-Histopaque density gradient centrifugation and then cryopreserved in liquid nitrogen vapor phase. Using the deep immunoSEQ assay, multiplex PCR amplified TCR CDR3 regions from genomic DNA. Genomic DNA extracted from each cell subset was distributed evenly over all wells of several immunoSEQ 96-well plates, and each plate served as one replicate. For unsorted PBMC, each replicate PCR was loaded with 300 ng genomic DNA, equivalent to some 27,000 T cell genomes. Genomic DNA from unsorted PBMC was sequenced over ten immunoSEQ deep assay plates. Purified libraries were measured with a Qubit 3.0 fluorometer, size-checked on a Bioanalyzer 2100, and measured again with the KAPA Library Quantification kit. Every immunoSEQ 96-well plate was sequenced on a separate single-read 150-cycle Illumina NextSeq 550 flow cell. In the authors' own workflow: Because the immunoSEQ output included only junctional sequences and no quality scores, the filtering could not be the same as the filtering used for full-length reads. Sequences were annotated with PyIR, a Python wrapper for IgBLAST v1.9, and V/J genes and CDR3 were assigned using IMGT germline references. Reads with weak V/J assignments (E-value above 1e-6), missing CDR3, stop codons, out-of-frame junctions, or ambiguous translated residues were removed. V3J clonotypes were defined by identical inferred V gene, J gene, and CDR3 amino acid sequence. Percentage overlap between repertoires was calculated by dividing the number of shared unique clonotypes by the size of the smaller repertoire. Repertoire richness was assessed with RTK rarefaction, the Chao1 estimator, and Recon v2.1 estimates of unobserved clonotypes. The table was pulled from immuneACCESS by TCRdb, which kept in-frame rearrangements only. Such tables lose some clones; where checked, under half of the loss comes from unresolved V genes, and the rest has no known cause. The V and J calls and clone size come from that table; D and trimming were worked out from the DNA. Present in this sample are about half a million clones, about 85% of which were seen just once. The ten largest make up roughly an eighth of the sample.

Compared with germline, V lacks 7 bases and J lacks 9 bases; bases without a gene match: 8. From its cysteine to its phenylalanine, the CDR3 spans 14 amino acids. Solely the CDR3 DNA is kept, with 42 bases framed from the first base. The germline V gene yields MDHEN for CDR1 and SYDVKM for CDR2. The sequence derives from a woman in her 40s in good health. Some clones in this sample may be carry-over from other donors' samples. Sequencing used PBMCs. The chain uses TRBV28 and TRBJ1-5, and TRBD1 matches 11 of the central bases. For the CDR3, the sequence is CASTAGTGGLPQHF. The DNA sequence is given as TGTGCCAGCACAGCGGGGACAGGGGGATTGCCCCAGCATTTT.